Listed below are T cell receptor beta chains from one sample, sequenced in a study of blood T cell repertoires in COVID-19. The protocol was immunoSEQ multiplex PCR, while the TCRdb copy is restricted to in-frame clones and leaves out a portion. The sample has about 160,000 clones; roughly 84% are singletons. Material: PBMCs or T cells enriched from blood (not recorded which). The receptors originated from a man in his 60s who had recovered from COVID-19. CDR3s include the opening cysteine and the closing phenylalanine or tryptophan.

>TRBJ1-1|TRBV2
CASATTMNTEAFF
>TRBJ2-2|TRBV11-3
CASSSGRSGELFF
>TRBJ2-2|TRBV6-1
CASSGLAGGNTGELFF
>TRBJ2-6|TRBV12-5
CASGLDRSSAKGLSSGANVLTF
>TRBJ1-1|TRBV7-9
CASSREPWSGAFF
>TRBJ2-5|TRBV5-1
CASSLSQNGETQYF
>TRBJ1-3|TRBV19
CASSIPGSDTIYF
>TRBJ2-3|TRBV13
CASSPLGGRTDTQYF
>TRBJ1-6|TRBV6-1
CASSDRGKNSPLHF
>TRBJ1-2|TRBV19
CASSMMRDNYGYTF
>TRBJ1-6|TRBV7-6
CASSLAGQGLNSPLHF
>TRBJ2-1|TRBV4-1
CASSQDLVGSYNEQFF
>TRBJ2-5|TRBV3-1/TRBV3-2
CASSQIRGAQETQYF
>TRBJ2-7|TRBV19
CASSKIDMIHEQYF
>TRBJ1-4|TRBV4-2
CASSQDPGLLQGGEKLFF
>TRBJ2-7|TRBV27
CASRDLTRVGEQYF
>TRBJ1-6|TRBV2
CASRGGSPLHF
>TRBJ2-2|TRBV24-1
CATQGDTGELFF
>TRBJ2-3|TRBV12-5
CASGSRLTGGSRDTQYF
>TRBJ2-7|TRBV9
CASSVGSGLASEQYF
>TRBJ2-3|TRBV7-2
CASSATSGRGRTDTQYF
>TRBJ2-3|TRBV7-3
CASSLRDASGGDTQYF
>TRBJ2-3|TRBV28
CASSFNTGTDTQYF
>TRBJ2-6|TRBV19
CASSFAGQGASGANVLTF
>TRBJ2-2|TRBV10-3
CAISESLGTATGELFF
>TRBJ2-1|TRBV30
CASTLGRGGPHEQFF
>TRBJ2-2|TRBV9
CASIARVSTGELFF